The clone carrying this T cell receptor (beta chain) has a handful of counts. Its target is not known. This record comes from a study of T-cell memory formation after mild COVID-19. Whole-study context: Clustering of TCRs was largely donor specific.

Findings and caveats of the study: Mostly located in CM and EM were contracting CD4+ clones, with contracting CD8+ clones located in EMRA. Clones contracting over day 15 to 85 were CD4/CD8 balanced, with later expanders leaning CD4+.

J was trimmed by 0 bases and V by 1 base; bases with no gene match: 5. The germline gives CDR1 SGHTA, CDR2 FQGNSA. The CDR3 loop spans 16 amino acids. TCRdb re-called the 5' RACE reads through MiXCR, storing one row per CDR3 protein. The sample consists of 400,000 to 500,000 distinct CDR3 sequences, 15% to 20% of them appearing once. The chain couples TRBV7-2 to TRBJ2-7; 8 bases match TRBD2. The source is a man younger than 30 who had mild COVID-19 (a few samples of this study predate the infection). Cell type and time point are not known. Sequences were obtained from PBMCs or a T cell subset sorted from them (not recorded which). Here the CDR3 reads CASSLDSGGSSYEQYF. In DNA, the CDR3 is TGTGCCAGCAGCTTAGACTCGGGGGGGAGCTCCTACGAGCAGTACTTC.